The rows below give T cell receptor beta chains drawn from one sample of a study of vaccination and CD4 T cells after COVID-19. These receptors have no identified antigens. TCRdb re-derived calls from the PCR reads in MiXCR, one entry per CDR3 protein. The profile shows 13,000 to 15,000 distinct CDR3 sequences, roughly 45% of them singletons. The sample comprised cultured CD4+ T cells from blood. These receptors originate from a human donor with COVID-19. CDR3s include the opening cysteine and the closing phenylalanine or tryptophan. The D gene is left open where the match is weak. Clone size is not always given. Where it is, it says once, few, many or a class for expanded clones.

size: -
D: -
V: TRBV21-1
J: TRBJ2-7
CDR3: CASSASGTGSYEQYF
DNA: TGTGCCAGCAGCGCATCCGGGACAGGGAGCTACGAGCAGTACTTC

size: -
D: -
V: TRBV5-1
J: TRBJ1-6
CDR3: CASSLDGQATRSPLHF
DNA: TGCGCCAGCAGCTTGGACGGTCAGGCGACGCGTTCACCCCTCCACTTT

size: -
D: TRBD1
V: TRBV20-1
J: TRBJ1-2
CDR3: CSAPPTGADGYTF
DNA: TGCAGTGCCCCCCCGACAGGGGCGGATGGCTACACCTTC

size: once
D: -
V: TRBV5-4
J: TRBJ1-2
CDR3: CASSLGSGFIGYTF
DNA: TGTGCCAGCAGCTTGGGTTCGGGGTTTATCGGCTACACCTTC

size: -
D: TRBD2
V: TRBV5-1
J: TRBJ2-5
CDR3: CASSPGLVGETQYF
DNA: TGCGCCAGCAGCCCGGGACTAGTCGGCGAGACCCAGTACTTC

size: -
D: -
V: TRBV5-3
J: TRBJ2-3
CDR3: CARSVGPIF
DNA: TGTGCCAGAAGCGTAGGGCCAATTTTT

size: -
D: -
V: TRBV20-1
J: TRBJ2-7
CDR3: CSAMKPALYEQYF
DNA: TGCAGTGCTATGAAGCCTGCCCTCTACGAGCAGTACTTC

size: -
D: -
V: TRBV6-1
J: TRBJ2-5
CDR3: CASALNRVGQETQYF
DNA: TGTGCCAGCGCCCTAAACAGGGTGGGCCAAGAGACCCAGTACTTC

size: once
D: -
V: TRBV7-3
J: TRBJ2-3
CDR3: CASSPLSGDTQYF
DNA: TGTGCCAGCAGCCCCTTGAGCGGGGATACGCAGTATTTT

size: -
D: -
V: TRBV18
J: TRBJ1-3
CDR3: CASSPIAPGNTIYF
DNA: TGTGCCAGCTCACCCATTGCCCCTGGAAACACCATATATTTT

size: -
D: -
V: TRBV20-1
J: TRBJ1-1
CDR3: CSAYDRNTEAFF
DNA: TGCAGTGCTTACGACAGAAACACTGAAGCTTTCTTT

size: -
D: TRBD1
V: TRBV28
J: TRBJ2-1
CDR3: CASRDTGQPSYNEQFF
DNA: TGTGCCAGCAGAGACACGGGACAGCCCTCCTACAATGAGCAGTTCTTC

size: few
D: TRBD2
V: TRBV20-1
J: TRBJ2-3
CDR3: CSAMGLAGPSTDTQYF
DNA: TGCAGTGCTATGGGACTAGCGGGGCCAAGCACAGATACGCAGTATTTT

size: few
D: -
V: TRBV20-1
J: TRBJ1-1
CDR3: CSAIRVANGEAFF
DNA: TGCAGTGCTATTCGGGTGGCTAACGGTGAAGCTTTCTTT

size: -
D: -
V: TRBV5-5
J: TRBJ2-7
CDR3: CASSFVTHGYEQYF
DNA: TGTGCCAGCAGCTTTGTGACCCACGGCTACGAGCAGTACTTC

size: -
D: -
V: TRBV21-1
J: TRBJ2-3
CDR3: CASSKIGRTRDPDTQYF
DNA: TGTGCCAGCAGCAAAATTGGGAGGACTAGGGACCCAGATACGCAGTATTTT

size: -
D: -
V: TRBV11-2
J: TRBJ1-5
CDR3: CASSLGGADNQPQHF
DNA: TGTGCCAGCAGCTTAGGGGGGGCCGACAATCAGCCCCAGCATTTT

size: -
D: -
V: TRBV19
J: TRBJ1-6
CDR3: CASSSRQNNSPLHF
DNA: TGTGCCAGTAGTTCTAGACAGAATAATTCACCCCTCCACTTT

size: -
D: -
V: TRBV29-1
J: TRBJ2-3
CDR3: CSVRVGVAGLSTDTQYF
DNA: TGCAGCGTCCGAGTTGGCGTGGCGGGTCTGAGCACAGATACGCAGTATTTT

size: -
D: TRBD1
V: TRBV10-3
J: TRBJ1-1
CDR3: CAIQYIRDRGPRDTETFF
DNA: TGTGCCATACAATATATCCGGGACAGGGGGCCTCGGGATACTGAAACTTTCTTT

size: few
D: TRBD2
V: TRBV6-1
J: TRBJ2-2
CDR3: CASRGGLAGAGELFF
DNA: TGTGCCAGCAGAGGGGGACTAGCGGGGGCCGGGGAGCTGTTTTTT

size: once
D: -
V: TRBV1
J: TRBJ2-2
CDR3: CTSSQTDSNTGELFF
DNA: TGCACCAGCAGCCAGACGGATTCGAACACCGGGGAGCTGTTTTTT